The rows below give T cell receptor beta chains drawn from one sample of a study of T cells in Graves' hyperthyroidism and ophthalmopathy. TCRdb ran MiXCR on the multiplex PCR reads and lists one entry per CDR3 protein. Of about 420,000 distinct CDR3 sequences detected, approximately 15% appear once; the ten largest clones hold roughly 4.8%. The source material was blood. These receptors all come from a woman aged 18-29 years with Graves' hyperthyroidism. Each CDR3 is given with its conserved first and last residue. Each record gives: clone size, D gene, V gene, J gene, CDR3 protein, CDR3 DNA. A D gene is named only where the DNA matches it firmly. Clone size is not always given. Where it is, it says once, few, many or a class for expanded clones.

>few|.|TRBV20-1|TRBJ1-4
CSARATGGQSEKLFF
TGCAGTGCTAGAGCCACGGGCGGACAGTCTGAAAAACTGTTTTTT
>few|.|TRBV4-3|TRBJ2-5
CASSRGRRQETQYF
TGCGCCAGCAGCCGGGGACGGAGACAAGAGACCCAGTACTTC
>many|TRBD1|TRBV27|TRBJ1-2
CASRLRQGSYGYTF
TGTGCCAGCAGGTTGAGACAGGGGAGCTATGGCTACACCTTC
>.|TRBD1|TRBV6-1|TRBJ1-1
CASSQIQGYTEAFF
TGTGCCAGCAGCCAGATACAGGGGTACACTGAAGCTTTCTTT
>few|TRBD1|TRBV9|TRBJ1-1
CASSLTADEGTGVTKAFF
TGTGCCAGCAGCTTAACAGCGGATGAGGGGACAGGGGTAACAAAAGCTTTCTTT
>.|.|TRBV14|TRBJ1-2
CASSQGPAPLGYTF
TGTGCCAGCAGCCAAGGTCCCGCCCCTCTTGGCTACACCTTC
>.|TRBD1|TRBV18|TRBJ2-2
CASSPDRGWTGELFF
TGTGCCAGCTCACCGGACAGGGGGTGGACCGGGGAGCTGTTTTTT
>.|.|TRBV28|TRBJ2-2
CASTPRGSGNTGELFF
TGTGCCAGCACCCCCCGGGGTAGCGGGAACACCGGGGAGCTGTTTTTT
>many|TRBD2|TRBV7-2|TRBJ2-7
CASSLASAGVGNEQYF
TGTGCCAGCAGCTTAGCGTCCGCGGGAGTCGGTAACGAGCAGTACTTC
>many|.|TRBV28|TRBJ1-1
CASSLRTGGTEAFF
TGTGCCAGCAGTTTAAGGACGGGGGGCACTGAAGCTTTCTTT
>few|.|TRBV2|TRBJ1-3
CASNDGGTIYF
TGTGCCAGCAACGATGGCGGGACCATATATTTT
>many|.|TRBV27|TRBJ2-7
CASSLRGGATDFYEQYF
TGTGCCAGCAGTTTAAGGGGGGGGGCCACAGACTTCTACGAGCAGTACTTC
>.|.|TRBV9|TRBJ1-1
CASGREANTEAFF
TGTGCCAGCGGTAGGGAGGCGAACACTGAAGCTTTCTTT
>many|.|TRBV4-2|TRBJ1-1
CASSQGVSTEAFF
TGTGCCAGCAGCCAAGGTGTGTCCACTGAAGCTTTCTTT
>few|TRBD2|TRBV3-1|TRBJ2-7
CASSWDFQTSGYGQYF
TGTGCCAGCAGCTGGGACTTCCAAACTAGCGGGTACGGGCAGTACTTC
>many|TRBD1|TRBV29-1|TRBJ2-7
CSGGQSAYEQYF
TGCAGCGGGGGACAGTCTGCCTACGAGCAGTACTTC
>.|.|TRBV6-1|TRBJ1-5
CASSVQGFRSSQHF
TGTGCCAGCAGCGTACAGGGATTCCGATCGTCCCAGCATTTT
>few|.|TRBV6-1|TRBJ2-3
CASTPQGGTDTQYF
TGTGCCAGCACCCCCCAGGGGGGAACAGATACGCAGTATTTT
>.|TRBD2|TRBV20-1|TRBJ2-3
CSALPGGRGDTQYF
TGCAGTGCGCTCCCGGGAGGACGAGGAGATACGCAGTATTTT
>.|.|TRBV3-1|TRBJ2-7
CASSPFSGSYEHYF
TGTGCCAGCAGCCCATTTAGCGGAAGTTACGAGCACTACTTC
>many|.|TRBV6-5|TRBJ2-5
CASSYSNPRAGLPGTQYF
TGTGCCAGCAGTTACTCCAATCCTAGGGCGGGACTCCCCGGGACCCAGTACTTC
>many|.|TRBV27|TRBJ2-3
CASSLAPVGDTQYF
TGTGCCAGCAGCCTAGCTCCGGTTGGAGATACGCAGTATTTT
>many|.|TRBV12-5|TRBJ2-7
CASGLVQEGAYEQYF
TGTGCTAGTGGTTTGGTACAGGAAGGCGCCTACGAGCAGTACTTC
>many|.|TRBV2|TRBJ1-5
CASIGNLNQPQHF
TGTGCCAGCATCGGCAACTTGAATCAGCCCCAGCATTTT
>few|TRBD1|TRBV27|TRBJ2-7
CASSLTGVYEQYF
TGTGCCAGCAGTTTAACAGGGGTCTACGAGCAGTACTTC
>few|TRBD1|TRBV6-1|TRBJ1-4
CASRLGTGKEKLFF
TGTGCCAGCAGACTCGGGACAGGGAAGGAAAAACTGTTTTTT
>.|.|TRBV27|TRBJ1-2
CASTLGDYGYTF
TGTGCCAGCACTCTAGGGGACTATGGCTACACCTTC
>many|.|TRBV7-2|TRBJ2-7
CASSLESGTFYEQYF
TGTGCCAGCAGCTTAGAGAGTGGAACCTTCTACGAGCAGTACTTC
>many|.|TRBV20-1|TRBJ2-3
CSARRRANTDTQYF
TGCAGTGCTAGGCGTCGGGCTAACACAGATACGCAGTATTTT
>once|.|TRBV7-9|TRBJ2-1
CVSSSASSYNEQFF
TGTGTCAGCAGCTCCGCGAGCTCCTACAATGAGCAGTTCTTC
>few|TRBD1|TRBV9|TRBJ1-2
CASTQGGYGYTF
TGTGCCAGCACCCAGGGGGGCTATGGCTACACCTTC
>many|TRBD1|TRBV19|TRBJ2-7
CASSPTGTGGNYEQYF
TGTGCCAGTAGTCCCACCGGGACAGGGGGAAACTACGAGCAGTACTTC
>few|.|TRBV5-8|TRBJ1-5
CASSVAAGQPQHF
TGTGCCAGCAGCGTGGCGGCAGGGCAGCCCCAGCATTTT
>few|TRBD2|TRBV10-1|TRBJ2-1
CASSRSGNYNEQFF
TGCGCCAGCAGCAGAAGCGGGAACTACAATGAGCAGTTCTTC
>many|TRBD2|TRBV2|TRBJ2-1
CASSKIAGARNEQFF
TGTGCCAGCAGTAAAATAGCGGGAGCACGTAATGAGCAGTTCTTC
>many|.|TRBV6-1|TRBJ1-1
CATNMNTEAFF
TGTGCCACGAACATGAACACTGAAGCTTTCTTT
>.|TRBD2|TRBV3-1|TRBJ2-1
CASRSGLAESYNEQFF
TGTGCCAGCAGATCAGGACTAGCGGAATCCTACAATGAGCAGTTCTTC
>few|.|TRBV3-1|TRBJ2-1
CASSPGETRYLKGEQFF
TGTGCCAGCAGCCCGGGGGAGACAAGGTACCTCAAGGGTGAGCAGTTCTTC
>.|.|TRBV11-2|TRBJ2-5
CASSLGTHGETQYF
TGTGCCAGCAGCTTGGGGACGCATGGGGAGACCCAGTACTTC
>many|TRBD1|TRBV28|TRBJ2-4
CASSKRQGANIQYF
TGTGCCAGCAGTAAAAGACAGGGGGCAAACATTCAGTACTTC
>.|.|TRBV29-1|TRBJ1-4
CSVGSGQGEKLFF
TGCAGCGTTGGTTCGGGGCAGGGTGAAAAACTGTTTTTT
>many|TRBD1|TRBV7-2|TRBJ2-5
CASSSLSGTGSETQYF
TGTGCCAGCAGCTCTCTTTCCGGGACAGGGTCCGAGACCCAGTACTTC
>many|.|TRBV12-3/TRBV12-4|TRBJ2-1
CASRLDTSYNEQFF
TGTGCCAGCAGGTTGGACACGTCCTACAATGAGCAGTTCTTC
>many|TRBD1|TRBV9|TRBJ2-7
CASSPRDRMSYEQYF
TGTGCCAGCAGCCCCCGGGACAGGATGTCCTACGAGCAGTACTTC
>many|TRBD1|TRBV12-5|TRBJ1-5
CASGSWTGVGRGNQPQHF
TGTGCTAGTGGTTCCTGGACAGGGGTCGGGAGGGGCAATCAGCCCCAGCATTTT
>many|TRBD2|TRBV20-1|TRBJ2-3
CSARPAGRTDTQYF
TGCAGTGCTAGACCAGCGGGACGCACAGATACGCAGTATTTT
>.|.|TRBV12-3/TRBV12-4|TRBJ1-2
CASSSSSVPRGYTF
TGTGCCAGCAGCTCCTCTTCCGTCCCCAGGGGCTACACCTTC
>few|.|TRBV30|TRBJ1-1
CAWSEQGWDTEAFF
TGTGCCTGGAGTGAACAGGGTTGGGACACTGAAGCTTTCTTT
>many|.|TRBV30|TRBJ2-7
CAWSAGGTYEQYF
TGTGCCTGGAGTGCCGGCGGTACCTACGAGCAGTACTTC
>.|TRBD1|TRBV7-8|TRBJ2-6
CASSLVGQGLSGANVLTF
TGTGCCAGCAGCTTAGTTGGACAGGGACTCTCTGGGGCCAACGTCCTGACTTTC
>.|TRBD1|TRBV19|TRBJ1-1
CASSISFLEGAASTEAFF
TGTGCCAGTAGTATCAGTTTTTTGGAGGGGGCCGCGAGCACTGAAGCTTTCTTT
>many|.|TRBV3-1|TRBJ1-2
CASSRDGGRAGYTF
TGTGCCAGCAGCCGAGACGGGGGCAGGGCGGGCTACACCTTC